This is a list of T cell receptor beta chains from one sample in a study of shared clonotypes between healthy human individuals. Some clones are missing from TCRdb's copy, which holds only in-frame ones; the method was immunoSEQ multiplex PCR. In the table there are over 400,000 clones, 70% to 80% of which are singletons. The sequencing sample was made of PBMCs. These receptors were collected from a woman in her forties in good health. Some clones in this sample may be carry-over from other donors' samples. Both conserved end residues are part of each CDR3.

>15|TRBJ1-5|TRBV19
CASSMGTGSNQPQHF
>15|TRBJ2-7|TRBV6-5
CASSYYWGPNHEQYF
>14|TRBJ2-5|TRBV7-2
CASSLAGASGTQYF
>15|TRBJ2-3|TRBV6-1
CASSEVARSTDTQYF
>15|TRBJ1-3|TRBV6-1
CASSEGTGPGNTIYF
>15|TRBJ2-1|TRBV29-1
CSVKDGTSGYNEQFF
>18|TRBJ2-4|TRBV27
CASSPPARKNLAKNIQYF
>15|TRBJ2-4|TRBV5-6
CASSLNREFKNIQYF
>16|TRBJ2-3|TRBV19
CASSTSWDTYTDTQYF
>14|TRBJ1-6|TRBV6-1
CASTLNRANSPLHF
>14|TRBJ1-2|TRBV27
CASSARDRLYGYTF
>12|TRBJ1-2|TRBV10-3
CAISERGDGYTF
>15|TRBJ1-3|TRBV28
CASSLPGAAGDTIYF
>13|TRBJ2-7|TRBV29-1
CSVGPRLSYEQYF
>15|TRBJ1-1|TRBV5-4
CASSYARGENTEAFF
>13|TRBJ2-7|TRBV29-1
CSVKRQGGYEQYF
>15|TRBJ1-1|TRBV19
CASSIDGRANTEAFF
>17|TRBJ1-4|TRBV5-1
CASSLEQPGPTNEKLFF
>19|TRBJ2-2|TRBV10-2
CASSESPLTGWINTGELFF
>14|TRBJ2-5|TRBV6-1
CASRSDRSGETQYF
>16|TRBJ2-5|TRBV5-4
CASSEPGQGLAETQYF
>16|TRBJ2-3|TRBV5-8
CASSLEAGGSTDTQYF
>14|TRBJ2-7|TRBV15
CATSRAAFDYEQYF
>14|TRBJ1-4|TRBV5-1
CASSLPGENEKLFF
>14|TRBJ1-5|TRBV19
CASSLSTDNQPQHF
>15|TRBJ1-1|TRBV14
CASSQDSNWYTEAFF
>13|TRBJ1-5|TRBV14
CASSQGQGQPQHF
>16|TRBJ1-2|TRBV5-1
CASSLGPDVGVYGYTF
>15|TRBJ2-1|TRBV7-6
CASSLASGPYNEQFF
>14|TRBJ2-5|TRBV2
CASSGWGAKETQYF
>14|TRBJ2-1|TRBV5-1
CASSLVVGYNEQFF
>14|TRBJ1-2|TRBV6-4
CASSARDRVYGYTF
>14|TRBJ2-2|TRBV12-5
CASGLGQNTGELFF
>14|TRBJ2-1|TRBV5-4
CASSLEGRYNEQFF
>14|TRBJ2-5|TRBV5-1
CASSRGQSQETQYF
>14|TRBJ2-5|TRBV19
CASSIDALRETQYF
>17|TRBJ1-1|TRBV28
CASSSPGRQGPNTEAFF
>13|TRBJ1-1|TRBV29-1
CSVDRSMNTEAFF
>12|TRBJ2-2|TRBV7-9
CASSFPRGELFF
>15|TRBJ2-7|TRBV7-6
CASSLTGQGVYEQYF
>13|TRBJ1-4|TRBV5-1
CASSEGTNEKLFF
>11|TRBJ1-2|TRBV2
CASSEAPRYTF
>14|TRBJ1-3|TRBV5-4
CASSLPGGPNTIYF
>18|-|TRBV1
CTSSQEALAGDQPYEQYF
>14|TRBJ2-1|TRBV10-3
CAISESGHGNEQFF
>19|TRBJ2-6|TRBV28
CASTLYPGQSSSGANVLTF
>14|TRBJ1-1|TRBV10-1
CASSAGTGVSEAFF
>15|TRBJ2-1|TRBV15
CATSRDMSVDNEQFF
>13|TRBJ1-4|TRBV28
CASYERINEKLFF
>13|TRBJ1-6|TRBV29-1
CSPSMPYNSPLHF
>14|TRBJ2-1|TRBV9
CASSAQGSYNEQFF
>15|TRBJ2-7|TRBV6-5
CASSYSTTGAYEQYF
>14|TRBJ1-2|TRBV5-1
CASSLEQTSGGYTF
>15|TRBJ2-2|TRBV14
CASSQRLAGAGELFF
>15|TRBJ2-1|TRBV5-4
CASSLEGGTMSEQFF
>16|TRBJ2-7|TRBV19
CASSTPGTSGGYEQYF
>16|TRBJ1-1|TRBV5-3
CARSFSGPLMNTEAFF
>14|TRBJ2-1|TRBV4-3
CASSPRRGLGLQFF
>14|TRBJ2-7|TRBV27
CASSTGTGRYEQYF
>16|TRBJ2-3|TRBV7-9
CASSPRGQPSTDTQYF